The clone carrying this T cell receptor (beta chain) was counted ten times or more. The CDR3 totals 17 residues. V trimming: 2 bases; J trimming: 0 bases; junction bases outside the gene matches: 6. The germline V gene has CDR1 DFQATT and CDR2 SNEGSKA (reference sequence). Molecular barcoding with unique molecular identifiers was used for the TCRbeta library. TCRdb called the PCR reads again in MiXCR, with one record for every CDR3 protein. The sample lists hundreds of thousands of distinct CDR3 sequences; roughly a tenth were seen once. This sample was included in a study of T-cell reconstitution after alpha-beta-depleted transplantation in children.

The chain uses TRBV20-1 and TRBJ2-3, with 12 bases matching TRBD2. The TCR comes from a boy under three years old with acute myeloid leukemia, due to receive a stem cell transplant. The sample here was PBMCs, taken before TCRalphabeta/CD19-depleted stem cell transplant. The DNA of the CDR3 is TGCAGTGCTAGAAGGCTAGCGGGGGGGATTAGCACAGATACGCAGTATTTT. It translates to CSARRLAGGISTDTQYF.